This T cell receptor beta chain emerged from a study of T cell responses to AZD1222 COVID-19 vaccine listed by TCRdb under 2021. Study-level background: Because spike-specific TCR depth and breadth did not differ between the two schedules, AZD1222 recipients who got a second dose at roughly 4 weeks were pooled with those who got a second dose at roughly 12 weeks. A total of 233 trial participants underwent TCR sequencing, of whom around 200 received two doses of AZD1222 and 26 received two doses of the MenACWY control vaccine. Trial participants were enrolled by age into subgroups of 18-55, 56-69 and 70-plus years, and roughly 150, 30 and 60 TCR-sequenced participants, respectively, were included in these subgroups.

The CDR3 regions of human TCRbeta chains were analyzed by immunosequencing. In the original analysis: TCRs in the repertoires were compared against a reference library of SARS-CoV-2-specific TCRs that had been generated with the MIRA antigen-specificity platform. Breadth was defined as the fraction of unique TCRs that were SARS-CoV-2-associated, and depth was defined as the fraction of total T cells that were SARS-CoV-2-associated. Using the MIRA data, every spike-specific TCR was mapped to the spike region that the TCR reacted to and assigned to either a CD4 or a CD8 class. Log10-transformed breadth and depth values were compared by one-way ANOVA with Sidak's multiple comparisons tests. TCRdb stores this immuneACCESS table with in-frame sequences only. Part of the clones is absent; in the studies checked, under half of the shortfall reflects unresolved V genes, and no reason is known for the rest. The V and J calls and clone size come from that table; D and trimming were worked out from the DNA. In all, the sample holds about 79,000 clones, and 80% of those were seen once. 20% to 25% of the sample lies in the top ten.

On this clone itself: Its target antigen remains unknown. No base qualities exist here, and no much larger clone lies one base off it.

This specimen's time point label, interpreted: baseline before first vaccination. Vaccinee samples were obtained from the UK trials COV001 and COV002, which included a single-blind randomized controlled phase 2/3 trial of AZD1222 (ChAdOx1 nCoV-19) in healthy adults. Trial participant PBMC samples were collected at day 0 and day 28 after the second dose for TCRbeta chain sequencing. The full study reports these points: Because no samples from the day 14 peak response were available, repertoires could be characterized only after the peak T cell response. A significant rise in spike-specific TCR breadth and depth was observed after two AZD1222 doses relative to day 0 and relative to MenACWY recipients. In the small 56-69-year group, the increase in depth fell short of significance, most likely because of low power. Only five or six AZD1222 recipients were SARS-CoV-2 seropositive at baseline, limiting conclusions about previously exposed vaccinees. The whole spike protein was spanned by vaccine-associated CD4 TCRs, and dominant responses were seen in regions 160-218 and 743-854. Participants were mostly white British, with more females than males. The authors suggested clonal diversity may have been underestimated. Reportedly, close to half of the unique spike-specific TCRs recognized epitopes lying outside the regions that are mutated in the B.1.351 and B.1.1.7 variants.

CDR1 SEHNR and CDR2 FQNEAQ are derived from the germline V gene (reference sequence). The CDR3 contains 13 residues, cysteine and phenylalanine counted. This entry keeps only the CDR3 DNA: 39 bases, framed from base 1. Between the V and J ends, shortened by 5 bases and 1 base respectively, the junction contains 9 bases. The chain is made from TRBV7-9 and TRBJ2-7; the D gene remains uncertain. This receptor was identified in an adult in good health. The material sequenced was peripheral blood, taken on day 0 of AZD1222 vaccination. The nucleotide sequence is TGTGCCAGCAGCCACAGCTCATCCTACGAGCAGTACTTC. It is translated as CASSHSSSYEQYF.